These T cell receptor beta chains were read from a single sample in a study of beta chain features in type 1 diabetes. The repertoire was sequenced with immunoSEQ multiplex PCR; TCRdb's copy has only in-frame clones and lacks some. The sample yields hundreds of thousands of clones, 6.5% to 10% seen once. Specimen: central memory CD4+ T cells from blood. Source of these receptors: a woman younger than 35 in good health. Both conserved end residues are part of each CDR3. Each record gives: CDR3 DNA, CDR3 protein, J gene, D gene, V gene, clone size. A D gene is named only where the DNA matches it firmly. The size field is filled for only some rows; it gives once, few, many or a size class.

TGTGCCAGCAGCGGGAATAGCAATCAGCCCCAGCATTTT | CASSGNSNQPQHF | TRBJ1-5 | - | TRBV11-2 | many
TGTGCCAGCAGCTTACCGGCCTACAATGAGCAGTTCTTC | CASSLPAYNEQFF | TRBJ2-1 | - | TRBV7-3 | few
TGTGCCAGCAGCTCCAGCGGGAGGGACTCCTACGAGCAGTACTTC | CASSSSGRDSYEQYF | TRBJ2-7 | TRBD2 | TRBV28 | -
TGTGCCAGCACTTCAGGGGTACGGGAGACCCAGTACTTC | CASTSGVRETQYF | TRBJ2-5 | - | TRBV6-6 | few
TGTGCCAGCAGTATTACGCTGGATACGGGGGATGAGCAGTTCTTC | CASSITLDTGDEQFF | TRBJ2-1 | - | TRBV28 | -
TGTGCCAGTAGTCAGGCTCCAGGGCTATTCGGGGAGCTGTTTTTT | CASSQAPGLFGELFF | TRBJ2-2 | - | TRBV19 | many
TGTGCCAGTATGGGCAGGGGCCCCCCTTACAATGAGCAGTTCTTC | CASMGRGPPYNEQFF | TRBJ2-1 | - | TRBV19 | -
TGTGCCATCAGTTTAAACAGGGGGAACTACGAGCAGTACTTC | CAISLNRGNYEQYF | TRBJ2-7 | TRBD1 | TRBV10-3 | -
TGTGCCAGCAGGCGAAACAGGGGTTATGGCTACACCTTC | CASRRNRGYGYTF | TRBJ1-2 | TRBD1 | TRBV28 | -
TGTGCCAGCAGCTCCTACTTGAGGGGGAGCTACGAGCAGTACTTC | CASSSYLRGSYEQYF | TRBJ2-7 | - | TRBV7-2 | few
TGTGCCAGCAGTCCCGGGACGGACACTGAAGCTTTCTTT | CASSPGTDTEAFF | TRBJ1-1 | - | TRBV27 | -
TGTGCCAGCAGCCTAGAACCTTGGGCTGGGACAGGGTCTCTCTTC | CASSLEPWAGTGSLF | TRBJ2-1 | TRBD1 | TRBV7-2 | -
TGTGCCAGCAGCCCATTCGGGATGTCGGGGGAGCTGTTTTTT | CASSPFGMSGELFF | TRBJ2-2 | - | TRBV7-9 | many
TGTGCCAGTAGTACCCTTGCTGCGCAGTATTTT | CASSTLAAQYF | TRBJ2-3 | - | TRBV19 | -
TGTGCCAGCACCCCGGACACGGATGGCTACACCTTC | CASTPDTDGYTF | TRBJ1-2 | - | TRBV6-5 | few
TGTGCCAGCAGCTTAGTTCGGGGGCGAGATACGCAGTATTTT | CASSLVRGRDTQYF | TRBJ2-3 | - | TRBV7-2 | many
TGCAGCGTTGCATCACAGGACAATCAGCCCCAGCATTTT | CSVASQDNQPQHF | TRBJ1-5 | - | TRBV29-1 | many
TGTGCCAGCAGCCAAGATCCTAGGAACACAGATACGCAGTATTTT | CASSQDPRNTDTQYF | TRBJ2-3 | - | TRBV4-2 | few
TGTGCCAGCTTCCCCAGAAACACTGAAGCTTTCTTT | CASFPRNTEAFF | TRBJ1-1 | - | TRBV6-5 | -
TGTGCCAGCAGCCCCTCGGCGGGAGTGGTCTTCGAGCAGTACTTC | CASSPSAGVVFEQYF | TRBJ2-7 | TRBD2 | TRBV7-8 | -
TGTGCCAGCAGTTACAGGGGACAAGCCGACTATGGCTACACCTTC | CASSYRGQADYGYTF | TRBJ1-2 | - | TRBV6-5 | -
TGTGCCAGCAGCTTAGGGGGGTATCAGCCCCAGCATTTT | CASSLGGYQPQHF | TRBJ1-5 | - | TRBV7-9 | many
TGTGCCAGCCGGCGACTAGCGGACTACAATGAGCAGTTCTTC | CASRRLADYNEQFF | TRBJ2-1 | TRBD2 | TRBV27 | -
TGCGCCACCCAGCGTGAGGGTGGCTACGAGCAGTACTTC | CATQREGGYEQYF | TRBJ2-7 | - | TRBV10-2 | many
TGTGCCAGCTTTTCCGGACAGATGACCGGGGAGCTGTTTTTT | CASFSGQMTGELFF | TRBJ2-2 | - | TRBV28 | -
TGTGCCATCAGTGACCAACGGGGGTCTGGGGCCAACGTCCTGACTTTC | CAISDQRGSGANVLTF | TRBJ2-6 | - | TRBV10-3 | few
TGTGCCAGTAGTTCGGGCAGTGAACTCTTCACCGGGGAGCTGTTTTTT | CASSSGSELFTGELFF | TRBJ2-2 | - | TRBV19 | -
TGTGCCAGCAGTTTAAGCGGGAGTTTGGAGACCCAGTACTTC | CASSLSGSLETQYF | TRBJ2-5 | TRBD2 | TRBV5-4 | few
TGTGCCAGCAGCGTCTTCACAGGTATGAACACTGAAGCTTTCTTT | CASSVFTGMNTEAFF | TRBJ1-1 | - | TRBV9 | -
TGTGCCAGTAGTTCGGGACAAAAAGAGACCCAGTACTTC | CASSSGQKETQYF | TRBJ2-5 | - | TRBV19 | few
TGTGCCAGCAGTTACGAACCGAACTCTGGAAACACCATATATTTT | CASSYEPNSGNTIYF | TRBJ1-3 | - | TRBV6-5 | -
TGCGCCAGCAGCCCGACCATGGACCAGCCCCAGCATTTT | CASSPTMDQPQHF | TRBJ1-5 | - | TRBV4-3 | many
TGTGCCATCAGTGGGGCTAGCGGGAGGGCCTACGAGCAGTACTTC | CAISGASGRAYEQYF | TRBJ2-7 | TRBD2 | TRBV10-3 | few
TGTGCCAGCAGCTCAACGGACAGGGGAGGTCTTGGGAATGAGCAGTTCTTC | CASSSTDRGGLGNEQFF | TRBJ2-1 | TRBD1 | TRBV7-2 | -
TGCGCCAGCAGCCAAAACACGCCCGAAGACGGTGACGAGCAGTACTTC | CASSQNTPEDGDEQYF | TRBJ2-7 | - | TRBV4-3 | few
TGTGCCAGCCGACGTATCTCTGGGGCCAACGTCCTGACTTTC | CASRRISGANVLTF | TRBJ2-6 | - | TRBV27 | many
TGTGCCAGCAGCTTGCCCGGGACAGTCGCTGAGCAGTTCTTC | CASSLPGTVAEQFF | TRBJ2-1 | TRBD1 | TRBV5-6 | -
TGCAGCGTGGCCGGGACAGGGGAGACCGAGTCCCTTTACGAGCAGTACTTC | CSVAGTGETESLYEQYF | TRBJ2-7 | TRBD1 | TRBV29-1 | few
TGTGCCAGCAGCTTAACGGGGAGACGAACTAGCGGGATAGGTACGCAGTATTTT | CASSLTGRRTSGIGTQYF | TRBJ2-3 | TRBD2 | TRBV7-9 | few
TGCAGCGTTGGGGGGACTAGCGGGAGGGGTGAGCAGTTCTTC | CSVGGTSGRGEQFF | TRBJ2-1 | TRBD2 | TRBV29-1 | -
TGTGCCAGCAGTGTAGCACCATGGGGCGACCTTTATAATTCACCCCTCCACTTT | CASSVAPWGDLYNSPLHF | TRBJ1-6 | - | TRBV28 | -
TGTGCCAGCAGCGCCCGCTCGGGACAGGCTTACACCGGGGAGCTGTTTTTT | CASSARSGQAYTGELFF | TRBJ2-2 | TRBD1 | TRBV9 | -
TGCGCCAGCAGCCAAGGGACTAGCGGGAGGGCCCTAGATACGCAGTATTTT | CASSQGTSGRALDTQYF | TRBJ2-3 | TRBD2 | TRBV4-3 | -